Given below is one TCR beta chain in context. Its target antigen remains unknown. No much larger clonotype is one base removed from it; base qualities were not supplied. TCRbeta CDR3 regions were amplified from genomic DNA by means of the immunoSEQ Assay, a bias-controlled multiplex PCR. The authors' pipeline ran thus. The number of nucleated cells in each sample was estimated from the amplification of reference gene primers within the assay. To quantify the absolute abundance of each unique TCRbeta CDR3 rearrangement, sequence reads were collapsed and filtered. For each sample, productive Simpson clonality was calculated by taking the square root of Simpson's diversity index across productive rearrangements. The immuneACCESS repertoire file appears here via TCRdb, limited to in-frame rearrangements. These files lack a portion of the clones; in checked studies, under half of the deficit traces to unresolved V genes, and the cause of the others is not known. V and J calls and clone size come straight from that table; D and trimming were deduced from the DNA. Present in this sample are approximately 200,000 clones, roughly 85% of which were seen just once. Of the sample, approximately 11% falls within the top ten clones.

The cysteine opens and the phenylalanine closes a CDR3 of 13 amino acids. The CDR3 DNA has 39 bases and is translated from base 1. The junction shows trimming of 6 bases on V and 8 bases on J, and the gene matches do not reach 4 bases of it. The germline V gene encodes CDR1 ENHRY and CDR2 SYGVKD. The sample comes from a study of blood T cell repertoires in COVID-19 (dated by TCRdb to about 2020). Regarding the research as a whole: Samples covering the acute and convalescent phases of COVID-19 were provided by collaborators in the United States, Italy and Spain. The material from the prospective study consisted of cDNA or gDNA derived from T cells, B-cell-depleted T cells, or PBMCs. The dataset comprised deeply sampled blood TCRbeta repertoires from subjects exposed to, actively infected with, or recovered from COVID-19. The repertoires were made available in a free public database intended to serve as a resource for research on the immune response to SARS-CoV-2. The samples were drawn from the first 160 participants of the ongoing ImmuneRACE study and from roughly 1,300 subjects provided by 6 global collaborators. Nearly every sample came with metadata listing a de-identified subject ID, COVID-19 status, age in years and sex. Where HLA class I and class II types were available, the types were taken from metadata supplied by the sample provider, not from assay-based typing. The research as a whole found: The quantity of clinical and demographic metadata differed by source and by participant and was supplied without curation.

Collaborating institutions collected whole blood in K2EDTA tubes following their own protocols. For TCRbeta analysis, collaborators shipped samples in one of three forms: frozen whole blood, isolated PBMCs, or DNA extracted from either of those sample types. Sequenced input: peripheral blood. Recombination connected TRBV10-3 to TRBJ1-4; 9 bases in the junction line up with TRBD1. The receptor comes from a human donor with active or convalescent COVID-19. The donor label of this sample is uncertain. CDR3 sequence: CAIRGQGGEKLFF. The sequence in DNA is TGTGCCATCAGGGGACAGGGAGGGGAAAAACTGTTTTTT.